One and the same sample provided the 10 T cell receptor beta chains below, sequenced in a study of quantifying T cell responses using KT2 cells. About the research overall: cDNA was made from DNase-treated RNA using alpha and beta constant primers.

An oligo carrying a UMI was ligated to the cDNA 3' end. An equimolar mix of RC1.1 and RC1.2 primed the beta chain across TRBC1 and TRBC2. In TCRdb, the UMI-ligation and nested PCR reads were re-called with MiXCR into one record per CDR3 protein. Here the sample spans fewer than 50,000 distinct CDR3 sequences, 17% being singletons. Sequencing input: PBMCs spiked with cells of the T cell clone KT2. These receptors originate from a human donor.

V is TRBV10-3 and J is TRBJ1-5; TRBD1 matches at 7 bases. Germline V gene lookup returns CDR1 ENHRY and CDR2 SYGVKD. This CDR3 region has 14 residues. The V and J ends lost 10 bases and 5 bases, in that order; junction bases with no gene match: 11. The CDR3 protein is CASHSRGDHQPQHF. CDR3 nucleotides: TGTGCCAGCCACTCCAGGGGGGATCATCAGCCCCAGCATTTT.

This clonotype was detected a few times. The CDR3 sequence: CASSWAGTPSYNEQFF. The CDR3 DNA is TGTGCCAGCAGCTGGGCGGGGACACCCTCCTACAATGAGCAGTTCTTC. The chain couples TRBV7-8 to TRBJ2-1; D is perhaps TRBD1 or TRBD2 (6 bases each). From germline, CDR1 is SGHVS and CDR2 FQNEAQ. The ends were cut back, 4 bases at V and 0 bases at J, with 13 bases in the middle. The CDR3 has 16 amino acids.

A few counts support this clonotype. In DNA form, the CDR3 reads TGCGCCAGCAGCCAAAAATACAGGGGAAACGGGTTCTACGAGCAGTACTTC. Protein: CASSQKYRGNGFYEQYF. The chain recombines TRBV4-1 with TRBJ2-7; TRBD1 agrees at 7 bases. Trimming removed 2 bases from V and 3 bases from J; junction bases left unmatched: 13. The V gene's germline CDR1 is MGHRA and CDR2 YSYEKL. The CDR3 contains 17 residues.

This clonotype was picked up a small number of times. The chain is built from TRBV6-2 or TRBV6-3 and TRBJ2-7, with a weak D call TRBD2 (6 bases). Trimming removed 7 bases from V and 7 bases from J, with 11 bases in between. The CDR3 length is 11 residues. Germline V gene data show CDR1 as MNHEY and CDR2 as SVGEGT. The CDR3 DNA is TGTGCCAGCACCCACGGGGGTGAGCAGTACTTC. This gives the protein CASTHGGEQYF.

This clonotype was detected only a few times. The chain is built from TRBV5-6 and TRBJ2-1, with D perhaps assigned TRBD1 or TRBD2 (5 bases each). The CDR3 runs 13 residues. Germline V CDR1 and CDR2: SGHDT, YYEEEE. Trimming pared 7 bases from V and 6 bases from J, leaving 14 bases between. The CDR3: CASSLNGANEQFF. The CDR3 DNA is TGTGCCAGCTCATTGAACGGGGCCAATGAGCAGTTCTTC.

The V call is TRBV5-1, the J call TRBJ1-6; TRBD1 is a possible D gene (5 bases). This CDR3 contains 15 residues. V lost 3 bases to trimming and J lost 8 bases, with 15 bases between them. Germline CDR1 reads SGHRS; CDR2 reads YFSETQ. CDR3 sequence: CASSSQGDGDSPLHF. CDR3 DNA: TGCGCCAGCAGCTCCCAGGGAGACGGGGATTCACCCCTCCACTTT.

V usage is TRBV18 and J usage is TRBJ1-5; TRBD1 aligns across 7 bases. J was trimmed by 6 bases and V by 2 bases; bases with no gene match: 16. Germline-derived CDR1 and CDR2 are KGHSH and LQKENI. The CDR3 covers 18 residues. The CDR3: CASSPGMGGLRTGQPQHF. The CDR3 DNA reads as TGTGCCAGCTCACCAGGCATGGGGGGCCTTAGGACAGGTCAGCCCCAGCATTTT. Full variable domain (outside the CDR3, taken from reference TRBV18 and TRBJ1-5): NAGVMQNPRHLVRRRGQEARLRCSPMKGHSHVYWYRQLPEEGLKFMVYLQKENIIDESGMPKERFSAEFPKEGPSILRIQQVVRGDSAAYFCASSPGMGGLRTGQPQHFGDGTRLSIL.

CDR3 amino acids: CASSPQGQSNTEAFF. The CDR3 DNA sequence: TGTGCCAGCAGCCCACAGGGACAGTCGAACACTGAAGCTTTCTTT. The chain combines TRBV7-2 with TRBJ1-1; 7 nucleotides match TRBD1. Germline CDR1 is SGHTA and CDR2 is FQGNSA. The J segment lost 1 base and the V segment lost 5 bases, leaving 7 bases of the junction unmatched. The CDR3 has 15 residues.

This clonotype turned up a few times. The chain uses TRBV5-5 and TRBJ1-1; the D gene is possibly TRBD1 (5 bases). CDR1 is SGHKS, CDR2 YYEKEE, per germline (reference sequence). V shed 4 bases and J shed 3 bases, with 19 bases lying between them. The CDR3 spans 16 residues. The CDR3 DNA reads as TGTGCCAGCAGCCTACGCGTGAGAGGGGACTACACTGAAGCTTTCTTT. This sequence encodes CASSLRVRGDYTEAFF.

This clonotype appeared a few times. The chain carries TRBV4-1 and TRBJ1-5; 9 bases are shared with TRBD1. Germline CDR1 and CDR2: MGHRA and YSYEKL. The CDR3 runs 14 residues. The trim removed 4 bases at V and 7 bases at J, leaving 5 bases unmatched. In DNA, the CDR3 is TGCGCCAGCAGCCGTCCCGGGACAGGGCAGCCCCAGCATTTT. It is translated as CASSRPGTGQPQHF.